Listed here are 24 T cell receptor beta chains from one sample, sequenced in a study of Ad26.COV2.S vaccination and SARS-CoV-2 variants. Documented treatment: some 19 received Ad26.COV2.S at low or high dose, single or two shots; roughly five received placebo; per-sample allocation not given. Day 63 after the first injection of vaccine or placebo was the sampling time. Sequencing used immunoSEQ multiplex PCR; TCRdb keeps in-frame clones, though not all of them. Of under 600,000 clones listed, 89% are singletons. The sequencing used peripheral blood, collected in a trial of Ad26.COV2.S vaccine versus placebo. The origin of the receptors is a person aged 18-65 years who received the Ad26.COV2.S COVID-19 vaccine or a placebo.

In the case of this clone: The junction shows a germline mismatch at one end, possibly a read error. This chain connects TRBV25-1 to TRBJ1-1; no firm D call. The CDR3 is made up of 14 amino acids. Germline loops: CDR1 MGHDK, CDR2 SYGVNS. In DNA form, the CDR3 reads TGTGCCAGCAGGAAAGACACAATGAACTCTGAAGCTTTCTTT. It yields the protein CASRKDTMNSEAFF.

V gene TRBV7-2 combines with J gene TRBJ2-7; D possibly matches TRBD1 or TRBD2 (5 bases each). CDR1 and CDR2 (germline): SGHTA, FQGNSA. V gave up 4 bases and J gave up 3 bases, with 13 bases separating them. This CDR3 has 14 amino acids. CDR3 in DNA: TGTGCCAGCAGCTGGGGGTCAGGAGACTACGAGCAGTACTTC. Its translation: CASSWGSGDYEQYF.

The chain couples TRBV7-8 to TRBJ1-5, with a weak D call TRBD1 (5 bases). This CDR3 has 15 residues. Trimming took 3 bases from V and 3 from J, leaving 12 bases between them. The germline V gene has CDR1 SGHVS and CDR2 FQNEAQ. The CDR3 nucleotides are TGTGCCAGCAGCTTCGGGGACGGGTCCAATCAGCCCCAGCATTTT. Amino acid sequence: CASSFGDGSNQPQHF.

The chain employs TRBV13 and TRBJ1-2; no firm D call. Trimming took 3 bases from V and 5 from J, leaving 13 bases between them. This CDR3 has 14 amino acids. The germline gives CDR1 PRHDT, CDR2 FYEKMQ (reference sequence). The CDR3 sequence: CASSFGSTAYGYTF. CDR3 nucleotide sequence: TGTGCCAGCAGCTTTGGGTCTACAGCTTATGGCTACACCTTC.

The chain employs TRBV5-6 and TRBJ1-2, with D possibly TRBD1 on 5 matching bases. Germline V gene sequence: CDR1 SGHDT, CDR2 YYEEEE. This CDR3 has 15 amino acids. Trimming cost V 5 bases and J 5 bases, with 19 bases left between them. The CDR3 region has the DNA TGTGCCAGCAGTTATCAGGGTTCCGGGCGGTATGGCTACACCTTC. Its translation: CASSYQGSGRYGYTF. The full variable domain, with the rest looked up from reference TRBV5-6 and TRBJ1-2, is DAGVTQSPTHLIKTRGQQVTLRCSPKSGHDTVSWYQQALGQGPQFIFQYYEEEERQRGNFPDRFSGHQFPNYSSELNVNALLLGDSALYLCASSYQGSGRYGYTFGSGTRLTVV.

The chain joins TRBV3-1 (or the pseudogene TRBV3-2) to TRBJ2-7; no firm D call. The CDR3 totals 13 residues. From germline, CDR1 is LGHDT and CDR2 YNNKEL (reference sequence). Between the trimmed V and J ends, which lost 0 bases and 3 bases, there was a span of 6 bases. CDR3 bases: TGTGCCAGCAGCCAAGACCGCATCTACGAGCAGTACTTC. The encoded protein is CASSQDRIYEQYF.

V is TRBV28 and J is TRBJ1-2; 9 bases agree with TRBD1. This CDR3 is built from 14 residues. Trimming removed 6 bases from V and 7 bases from J; junction bases left unmatched: 9. Per the germline V gene, CDR1 is MDHEN and CDR2 is SYDVKM. Here the CDR3 reads CASSTGTGTFGYTF. For the CDR3, the DNA is TGTGCCAGCAGCACCGGGACAGGGACATTTGGCTACACCTTC.

V usage is TRBV28 and J usage is TRBJ1-1; a weak D match, TRBD1 (6 bases). The CDR3 runs to 13 residues. The germline V gene encodes CDR1 MDHEN and CDR2 SYDVKM. With 7 bases removed from V and 4 bases from J, the gap between germline ends came to 13 bases. CDR3: CASIPQGFTEAFF. The CDR3 bases are TGTGCCAGCATTCCTCAGGGGTTCACTGAAGCTTTCTTT.

Note on this clone: This sample also contains other DNA sequences that code for the same CDR3. V is TRBV19 and J is TRBJ1-5; D call uncertain. Trimming stripped 2 bases from V and 3 bases from J, with 5 bases between. Germline V CDR1 and CDR2: LNHDA, SQIVND (reference sequence). This CDR3 spans 13 amino acids. CDR3 coding DNA: TGTGCCAGTAGTATACAGGCCAATCAGCCCCAGCATTTT. This translates into CASSIQANQPQHF. Full variable domain (outside the CDR3, taken from reference TRBV19 and TRBJ1-5): DGGITQSPKYLFRKEGQNVTLSCEQNLNHDAMYWYRQDPGQGLRLIYYSQIVNDFQKGDIAEGYSVSREKKESFPLTVTSAQKNPTAFYLCASSIQANQPQHFGDGTRLSIL.

The chain combines TRBV28 with TRBJ1-5; D not certain. The CDR3 has 14 amino acids. CDR1 is MDHEN, CDR2 SYDVKM, per germline. The V gene lost 5 bases and the J gene lost 0 bases, with 8 bases spanning the gap. Written as DNA, the CDR3 is TGTGCCAGCAGTGAAAAATATAGCAATCAGCCCCAGCATTTT. It specifies CASSEKYSNQPQHF.

The gene calls are TRBV10-3 and TRBJ2-3, with D possibly being TRBD2 (5 bases). Germline V gene sequence: CDR1 ENHRY, CDR2 SYGVKD. CDR3 size: 12 residues. V was pared by 2 bases and J by 8 bases, with 8 bases between. CDR3 in amino acids: CAISEIGGTQYF. Written as DNA, the CDR3 is TGTGCCATCAGTGAGATTGGAGGTACGCAGTATTTT.

In this sample, this clone turned up a few times. V usage is TRBV27 and J usage is TRBJ2-7, with D maybe TRBD2 (5 bases). The CDR3 has 11 residues. The germline gives CDR1 MNHEY, CDR2 SMNVEV (reference sequence). Trimming removed 10 bases from V and 4 bases from J, with 11 bases in between. The CDR3 spells CATFSGYEQYF. The CDR3 nucleotides read TGTGCCACCTTTTCGGGGTACGAGCAGTACTTC.

The chain joins TRBV5-1 to TRBJ2-3; 7 bases are a match to TRBD1. Germline CDR1 and CDR2: SGHRS and YFSETQ. V was clipped by 4 bases and J by 2 bases; unmatched bases: 16. The length of the CDR3 is 18 residues. CDR3 region: CASSLDPRTGYNTDTQYF. The CDR3 nucleotides read TGCGCCAGCAGCCTAGATCCCCGGACAGGCTATAACACAGATACGCAGTATTTT. The complete variable domain, with remaining parts taken from reference TRBV5-1 and TRBJ2-3, reads KAGVTQTPRYLIKTRGQQVTLSCSPISGHRSVSWYQQTPGQGLQFLFEYFSETQRNKGNFPGRFSGRQFSNSRSEMNVSTLELGDSALYLCASSLDPRTGYNTDTQYFGPGTRLTVL.

The chain has TRBV11-1 and TRBJ2-1; no definite D call. Trimming left V 0 bases short and J 7 bases short, with 4 bases between. From germline, CDR1 is SGHAT and CDR2 FQDESV (reference sequence). CDR3 length equals 12 residues. CDR3 sequence: CASSLAGNEQFF. CDR3 nucleotide sequence: TGTGCCAGCAGCTTAGCCGGTAATGAGCAGTTCTTC.

CDR3 DNA sequence: TGTGCCGTAGGGACAGGCTATAGCAATCAGCCCCAGCATTTT. Amino acid sequence: CAVGTGYSNQPQHF. The genes are TRBV27 and TRBJ1-5; 8 bases match TRBD1. Germline CDR1 MNHEY, CDR2 SMNVEV (reference sequence). V dropped 11 bases and J dropped 0; count of bases not matched to a gene: 6. CDR3 length equals 14 residues.

The chain has TRBV18 and TRBJ2-7, with 10 positions matching TRBD2. The V gene end was trimmed by 5 bases and the J gene end by 6 bases; junction bases not matched to a gene: 10. Germline V lookup: CDR1 KGHSH, CDR2 LQKENI. There are 15 residues in the CDR3. CDR3 DNA sequence: TGTGCCAGCTCAGGAGCGGGGGGGCAAGGTTCCGAGCAGTACTTC. Amino acid sequence: CASSGAGGQGSEQYF.

The J gene is TRBJ1-2, the V gene TRBV27; D remains unclear. Trimming took 2 bases from V and 2 from J, leaving 9 bases between them. Germline V gene sequence: CDR1 MNHEY, CDR2 SMNVEV (reference sequence). This CDR3 is built from 14 residues. The CDR3 protein is CASSLGRGNYGYTF. The CDR3 nucleotides are TGTGCCAGCAGTTTAGGGCGAGGAAACTATGGCTACACCTTC.

V gene TRBV6-5 combines with J gene TRBJ1-2, with 12 bases matching TRBD1. Germline trimming cut 10 bases from V and 3 bases from J; bases unmatched to any gene: 9. CDR3 length: 15 amino acids. The germline gives CDR1 MNHEY, CDR2 SVGAGI. The CDR3 DNA follows: TGTGCCACCACTGGGACAGGGGGCATTTACTATGGCTACACCTTC. This encodes CATTGTGGIYYGYTF.

J is TRBJ2-1 and V is TRBV6-5, with TRBD2 matching over 8 bases. Germline CDR1 and CDR2: MNHEY and SVGAGI. After removal of 6 bases from V and 2 bases from J, the junction contained 6 bases not matched to a gene. The CDR3 loop spans 15 amino acids. The CDR3 DNA is TGTGCCAGCAGCCGGGGGGGCAGGACCTACAATGAGCAGTTCTTC. The encoded protein is CASSRGGRTYNEQFF.

This chain connects TRBV7-9 to TRBJ1-1; TRBD1 might be the D (6 bases). The CDR3 runs to 13 residues. V dropped 6 bases and J dropped 8 bases, with 16 bases sitting between them. Germline CDR1 reads SEHNR; CDR2 reads FQNEAQ (reference sequence). CDR3 sequence: CASRVTGSLEAFF. The DNA for the CDR3 is TGTGCCAGCAGAGTTACAGGGAGTCTAGAAGCTTTCTTT.

The chain has TRBV6-5 and TRBJ2-7; D not certain. This CDR3 is 15 amino acids long. Germline V gives CDR1 MNHEY, CDR2 SVGAGI. Trimming pared 0 bases from V and 2 bases from J, leaving 11 bases between. The CDR3 DNA follows: TGTGCCAGCAGTTACTCGATGGGATCCCCCTACGAGCAGTACTTC. It translates to CASSYSMGSPYEQYF.

The chain uses TRBV5-6 and TRBJ2-1, with a weak D call TRBD2 (6 bases). The CDR3 is 14 amino acids. The ends were cut back, 6 bases at V and 1 base at J, with 11 bases in the middle. Germline CDR1 is SGHDT and CDR2 is YYEEEE. DNA of the CDR3: TGTGCCAGCAATTCCGGGACTTCCTACAATGAGCAGTTCTTC. Translation gives CASNSGTSYNEQFF.

The chain carries TRBV4-1 and TRBJ2-3; no definite D call. The CDR3 extends over 15 amino acids. Trimming shortened V by 6 bases and J by 0 bases, and 13 bases separated the two germline ends. CDR1 is MGHRA, CDR2 YSYEKL, per germline. In nucleotides, the CDR3 is TGCGCCAGCAGATCGACATTATCTAGCACAGATACGCAGTATTTT. It translates to CASRSTLSSTDTQYF.

The chain links TRBV5-1 to TRBJ2-7; 8 bases map to TRBD1. Per germline, CDR1 SGHRS and CDR2 YFSETQ. The V and J ends lost 3 bases and 4 bases, in that order; junction bases with no gene match: 12. This CDR3 has 16 amino acids. CDR3 in DNA: TGCGCCAGCAGCTCCAGCCCAGGAGGGACAGGTTACGAGCAGTACTTC. This codes for CASSSSPGGTGYEQYF.